This T cell receptor beta chain was captured by sequencing in a study of blood T cell repertoires in COVID-19. Sequencing was performed with immunoSEQ multiplex PCR; in TCRdb, only in-frame clones are kept and a portion is missing. The repertoire consists of 110,000 to 150,000 clones, with 84% occurring once and the leading ten covering more than 40%. The CDR3 totals 15 residues. Unmatched junction bases numbered 4, after V lost 2 bases and J lost 1 base. Germline V CDR1 and CDR2: MGHRA, YSYEKL. This clone was counted only a few times. This receptor was taken from a human donor in a cohort sampled during active COVID-19. The chain uses TRBV4-1 and TRBJ1-1, with TRBD1 matching 7 bases. Sequenced material: peripheral blood. The CDR3 is CASSQPGQWNTEAFF. In DNA form, the CDR3 reads TGCGCCAGCAGCCAACCGGGACAGTGGAACACTGAAGCTTTCTTT.